This T cell receptor beta chain was found in a study of cytomegalovirus exposure and HLA in healthy donors. Overall study results and limits: Upon later analysis, HLA-associated TCR beta chains proved more clonally expanded than other, equally common chains. Analysis was carried out at a later point, and it linked a missense DCLRE1C variant to TCR beta V- and J-gene trimming.

PCR was performed using 60 Vbeta and 13 Jbeta primers. The method was immunoSEQ multiplex PCR; TCRdb's version includes in-frame clones alone and lacks a portion of them. In all, the sample yields about 200,000 clones. Per germline, CDR1 MGHRA and CDR2 YSYEKL. CDR3 size: 15 residues. Unmatched junction bases numbered 8, after V lost 6 bases and J lost 1 base. About this clone itself: What it binds is not known.

The specimen sequenced was PBMCs. The source of this sequence is a girl aged 2 to 9 in good health and CMV-seropositive. The chain is built from TRBV4-1 and TRBJ1-1; 7 positions match TRBD1. CDR3 sequence (DNA): TGCGCCAGCAGGAACCCACAGGGGAGGAACACTGAAGCTTTCTTT. This sequence encodes CASRNPQGRNTEAFF.